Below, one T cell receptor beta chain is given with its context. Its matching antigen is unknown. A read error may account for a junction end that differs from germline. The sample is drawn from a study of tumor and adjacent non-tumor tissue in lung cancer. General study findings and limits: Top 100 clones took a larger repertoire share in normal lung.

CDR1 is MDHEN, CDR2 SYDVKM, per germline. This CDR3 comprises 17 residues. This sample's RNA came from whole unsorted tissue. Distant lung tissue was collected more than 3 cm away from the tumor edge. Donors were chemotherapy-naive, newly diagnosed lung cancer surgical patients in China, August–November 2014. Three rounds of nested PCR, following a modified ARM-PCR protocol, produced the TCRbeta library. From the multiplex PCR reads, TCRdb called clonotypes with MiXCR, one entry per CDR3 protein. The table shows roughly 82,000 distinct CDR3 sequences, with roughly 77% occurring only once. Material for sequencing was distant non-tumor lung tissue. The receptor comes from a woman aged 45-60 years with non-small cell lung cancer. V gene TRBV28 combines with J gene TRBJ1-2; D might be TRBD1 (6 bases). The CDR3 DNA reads TGTGCCAGCAGTTTTTGGGTTACACGGGACAAAAACTATAGCTACACCTTC. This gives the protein CASSFWVTRDKNYSYTF.